The clone carrying this TCR beta chain was found a few times. Its specificity is not known. The sample is drawn from a study of T cell responses to AZD1222 COVID-19 vaccine. General observations from the study: AZD1222 recipients seropositive at baseline numbered only five to seven. The peak T cell response came first, and repertoires were sampled only after it.

Sequenced by immunoSEQ multiplex PCR; TCRdb stores in-frame clones only, minus some. This sample has around 50,000 clones, with under 90% found just once. The germline gives CDR1 WSHSY, CDR2 SAAADI. The V and J ends lost 6 bases and 5 bases, in that order; junction bases with no gene match: 5. The CDR3 covers 13 residues. This receptor was identified in an adult in good health. Specimen: peripheral blood, collected on day 0 of AZD1222 vaccination. This sequence joins TRBV10-2 and TRBJ2-3, with 7 bases fitting TRBD2. The CDR3 DNA sequence: TGCGCCAGCAGGGCGGGGGATGGAGATACGCAGTATTTT. Translation: CASRAGDGDTQYF.